What follows are 12 T cell receptor beta chains derived from one specimen sequenced in a study of T cell changes during pregnancy in multiple sclerosis. Using immunoSEQ multiplex PCR, the repertoire was profiled, and TCRdb retains in-frame clones only, with some absent. The sample contains approximately 44,000 clones, roughly 90% of which appear only once. The specimen was CD8+ T cells from peripheral blood mononuclear cells, collected in the third trimester of pregnancy. The origin of the receptors is a female donor with multiple sclerosis, enrolled in a pregnancy study.

V and J are TRBV6-1 and TRBJ1-1, with D hard to call. The CDR3 is 11 amino acids. Trimming removed 6 bases at V and 2 bases at J, with 4 bases between. Per the germline V gene, CDR1 is MNHNS and CDR2 is SASEGT. The CDR3 reads CASRSNTEAFF. CDR3 coding DNA: TGTGCCAGCAGGAGTAACACTGAAGCTTTCTTT.

This chain links TRBV7-2 with TRBJ1-5, with D possibly TRBD1 on 5 matching bases. This CDR3 contains 14 residues. Germline V gene sequence: CDR1 SGHTA, CDR2 FQGNSA. Trimming took off 4 bases at V and 2 bases at J, with 9 bases between the two ends. Written as DNA, the CDR3 is TGTGCCAGCAGCTGGGACTCGGGCAATCAGCCCCAGCATTTT. As protein: CASSWDSGNQPQHF.

The chain has TRBV30 and TRBJ1-2; 10 bases are shared with TRBD1. This CDR3 has 15 amino acids. From germline, CDR1 is GTSNPN and CDR2 SVGIG (reference sequence). V dropped 2 bases and J dropped 4; count of bases not matched to a gene: 7. The CDR3 nucleotides read TGTGCCTGGAGTTTGACAGGGGGCGCATCCTATGGCTACACCTTC. Translating gives CAWSLTGGASYGYTF.

The table lists this clone with a few counts. The V gene is TRBV14, the J gene TRBJ2-1, with D tentatively TRBD1 (6 bases). The CDR3 covers 16 residues. Germline V gene data show CDR1 as SGHDN and CDR2 as FVKESK. V was pared by 0 bases and J by 0 bases, with 9 bases between. The CDR3 region has the DNA TGTGCCAGCAGCCAAGATTCAGGGGACTCCTACAATGAGCAGTTCTTC. Its protein product is CASSQDSGDSYNEQFF.

The genes are TRBV16 and TRBJ2-7; 7 bases map to TRBD1. CDR1 and CDR2 from the germline V gene are KGHSY and FQNENV. The CDR3 consists of 13 residues. J gave up 6 bases and V 4 bases, and 6 bases lay outside the gene matches. CDR3: CASSPNTGAEQYF. CDR3 coding DNA: TGTGCCAGCAGCCCGAACACAGGGGCCGAGCAGTACTTC.

The J gene is TRBJ2-3, the V gene TRBV5-1; D possibly corresponds to TRBD1 (6 bases). Trimming shortened V by 0 bases and J by 5 bases, and 10 bases separated the two germline ends. Per germline, CDR1 SGHRS and CDR2 YFSETQ. This CDR3 has 14 amino acids. The chain's CDR3 is CASSLETGGDTQYF. The CDR3 DNA is TGCGCCAGCAGCTTGGAGACAGGAGGAGATACGCAGTATTTT.

This clone was seen at least ten times. The chain has TRBV6-4 and TRBJ2-2, with 7 positions matching TRBD1. This CDR3 comprises 16 residues. CDR1 is MRHNA, CDR2 SNTAGT, per germline. J lost 0 bases, V lost 5 bases, and 6 bases had no gene match. CDR3 sequence: CASSLGQDANTGELFF. In DNA form, the CDR3 reads TGTGCCAGCAGTTTAGGACAGGACGCGAACACCGGGGAGCTGTTTTTT.

In its sample, this clone was seen once. This rearrangement joins TRBV27 to TRBJ1-1, with D possibly matching TRBD1 (6 bases). The V end was cut by 2 bases, the J end by 4 bases, with 14 bases between. Germline CDR1 and CDR2: MNHEY and SMNVEV (reference sequence). This CDR3 comprises 15 residues. This CDR3 reads CASSLQGLPITEAFF. The CDR3 bases are TGTGCCAGCAGTTTACAGGGGCTACCTATCACTGAAGCTTTCTTT.

The chain employs TRBV6-5 and TRBJ2-1; 10 nucleotides line up with TRBD1. Germline V gene sequence: CDR1 MNHEY, CDR2 SVGAGI. Losses at the gene ends were 0 bases for V and 4 bases for J; bases not matched to a gene: 3. The CDR3 length is 16 residues. CDR3 nucleotides: TGTGCCAGCAGTTACTCCGGGACAGGGGCGTACAATGAGCAGTTCTTC. It codes for CASSYSGTGAYNEQFF.

The J gene is TRBJ2-1, the V gene TRBV7-8; 13 nucleotides agree with TRBD2. V lost 4 bases, J lost 8 bases, and 5 bases stayed unmatched. The germline CDR1 and CDR2 sequences are SGHVS and FQNEAQ. This CDR3 spans 15 amino acids. The CDR3 DNA follows: TGTGCCAGCAGCTCGACTAGCGGGAGGATGTATGAGCAGTTCTTC. This encodes CASSSTSGRMYEQFF.

This chain uses TRBV7-8 with TRBJ2-5; D unclear. The germline V gene has CDR1 SGHVS and CDR2 FQNEAQ. CDR3 length: 10 amino acids. V gave up 4 bases and J gave up 5 bases, with 2 bases separating them. Here the CDR3 DNA reads TGTGCCAGCAGCTCGGAGACCCAGTACTTC. It codes for CASSSETQYF.

This clone was picked up a small number of times. The chain employs TRBV2 and TRBJ1-6, with D unresolved. Trimming cost V 1 base and J 7 bases, with 14 bases left between them. The CDR3 is 16 residues long. Germline CDR1 SNHLY, CDR2 FYNNEI. This chain's CDR3 is CASSEGPNNNNSPLHF. The CDR3 bases are TGTGCCAGCAGTGAAGGTCCCAATAACAACAATTCACCCCTCCACTTT.